The 19 T cell receptor beta chains below come from one sample, sequenced in a study of siplizumab effects on memory and regulatory T cells. TCRdb's table, derived via immunoSEQ multiplex PCR, lists solely in-frame clones and lacks some. The sample includes tens of thousands of clones, about 89% seen only once; the top ten take roughly 29%. Sequencing used CD8+ T cells sorted from blood. These receptors came from a human donor in good health.

This clone occurred once. V is TRBV9 and J is TRBJ2-7; D might be TRBD2 (5 bases). The germline V gene has CDR1 SGDLS and CDR2 YYNGEE. V shed 4 bases and J shed 1 base, with 21 bases lying between them. This CDR3 has 17 amino acids. CDR3 nucleotides: TGTGCCAGCAGCTCCGAGGGAACGACCTCCAATTCCTACGAGCAGTACTTC. Protein sequence: CASSSEGTTSNSYEQYF.

The genes are TRBV11-3 and TRBJ2-1, with D possibly TRBD2 on 6 matching bases. This CDR3 region has 13 residues. V lost 5 bases and J 6 bases, leaving 11 bases between the germline ends. Germline lookup yields CDR1 SGHNT and CDR2 YENEEA. CDR3 loop: CASSPSVTNEQFF. As DNA, the CDR3 is TGTGCCAGCAGCCCTAGCGTGACCAATGAGCAGTTCTTC.

This clone came up once. CDR3 bases: TGTGCCAGCACCTTACTCGCCGGGGACATTCAGTACTTC. This translates into CASTLLAGDIQYF. The V call is TRBV5-6, the J call TRBJ2-4; a possible D gene is TRBD2 (5 bases). V was cut by 6 bases and J by 8 bases, with 15 bases left in between. The CDR3 runs to 13 residues. Germline CDR1 and CDR2: SGHDT and YYEEEE. The entire variable domain, with the rest obtained from reference TRBV5-6 and TRBJ2-4, is as follows: DAGVTQSPTHLIKTRGQQVTLRCSPKSGHDTVSWYQQALGQGPQFIFQYYEEEERQRGNFPDRFSGHQFPNYSSELNVNALLLGDSALYLCASTLLAGDIQYFGAGTRLSVL.

V and J are TRBV7-8 and TRBJ2-4, with 9 bases aligning to TRBD1. Germline values: CDR1 SGHVS, CDR2 FQNEAQ. The CDR3 extends over 17 amino acids. Trimming removed 3 bases from V and 2 bases from J; junction bases left unmatched: 8. CDR3 residues: CASSFGTGSMPKNIQYF. The CDR3, as DNA: TGTGCCAGCAGCTTTGGGACAGGGTCGATGCCCAAAAACATTCAGTACTTC.

In its sample, this clone was seen once. DNA of the CDR3: TGCGCCAGCAGCTTCGACAGGGGGGGCATGAACACTGAAGCTTTCTTT. Translating gives CASSFDRGGMNTEAFF. The genes are TRBV5-1 and TRBJ1-1, with 9 positions matching TRBD1. The V gene end was trimmed by 2 bases and the J gene end by 0 bases; junction bases not matched to a gene: 5. The CDR3 covers 16 residues. Germline assignment: CDR1 SGHRS and CDR2 YFSETQ.

The rearrangement joins TRBV9 to TRBJ2-3, with D unresolved. The germline V and J ends were trimmed by 0 bases and 5 bases, with 10 bases remaining between them. Germline values: CDR1 SGDLS, CDR2 YYNGEE. CDR3 length: 14 residues. The CDR3 spells CASSVGNLGDTQYF. The CDR3 DNA reads as TGTGCCAGCAGCGTAGGAAACTTGGGAGATACGCAGTATTTT. Full variable domain (remainder filled in from reference TRBV9 and TRBJ2-3): DSGVTQTPKHLITATGQRVTLRCSPRSGDLSVYWYQQSLDQGLQFLIQYYNGEERAKGNILERFSAQQFPDLHSELNLSSLELGDSALYFCASSVGNLGDTQYFGPGTRLTVL.

In nucleotides, the CDR3 is TGCGCCAGCAGCACAGGGACTAGCGGCGATATCTACGAGCAGTACTTC. It translates to CASSTGTSGDIYEQYF. The chain is built from TRBV5-1 and TRBJ2-7; 11 bases map to TRBD2. The CDR3 spans 16 residues. The germline CDR1 and CDR2 sequences are SGHRS and YFSETQ. V was clipped by 4 bases and J by 3 bases; unmatched bases: 9.

The chain employs TRBV27 and TRBJ1-1; perhaps TRBD1 as D (6 bases). With 6 bases removed from V and 1 base from J, the gap between germline ends came to 12 bases. The CDR3 contains 14 residues. CDR1 is MNHEY and CDR2 is SMNVEV in the germline V gene (reference sequence). CDR3 amino acids: CASSLGQTNTEAFF. The CDR3 nucleotides are TGTGCCAGCAGCCTCGGACAGACGAACACTGAAGCTTTCTTT.

The genes are TRBV10-1 and TRBJ2-7; the D is unclear. Germline assignment: CDR1 WNHNN and CDR2 SYGVQD (reference sequence). This CDR3 comprises 11 residues. With 6 bases removed from V and 3 bases from J, the gap between germline ends came to 6 bases. DNA of the CDR3: TGCGCCAGCAGGAATTTCTACGAGCAGTACTTC. This translates into CASRNFYEQYF.

This clone was found a few times. The rearrangement joins TRBV2 to TRBJ2-5; D unresolved. This CDR3 comprises 13 residues. Per germline, CDR1 SNHLY and CDR2 FYNNEI. The V gene lost 6 bases and the J gene lost 3 bases, with 11 bases spanning the gap. The CDR3 reads CASSLNGEETQYF. CDR3 nucleotides: TGTGCCAGCAGCTTAAACGGAGAAGAGACCCAGTACTTC. Full variable domain (missing parts from reference TRBV2 and TRBJ2-5): EPEVTQTPSHQVTQMGQEVILRCVPISNHLYFYWYRQILGQKVEFLVSFYNNEISEKSEIFDDQFSVERPDGSNFTLKIRSTKLEDSAMYFCASSLNGEETQYFGPGTRLLVL.

The CDR3 loop is CASSSSTGSQPQHF. The DNA of the CDR3 is TGTGCCAGCAGTTCCTCGACAGGCAGTCAGCCCCAGCATTTT. The chain employs TRBV27 and TRBJ1-5; maybe TRBD1 (6 bases). The CDR3 consists of 14 residues. In germline, CDR1 is MNHEY, CDR2 SMNVEV (reference sequence). The V and J ends lost 4 bases and 6 bases respectively, with 13 bases between them.

The chain has TRBV19 and TRBJ2-1; 10 bases map to TRBD2. V lost 5 bases, J lost 7 bases, and 5 bases stayed unmatched. Germline CDR1 and CDR2: LNHDA and SQIVND (reference sequence). The CDR3 loop spans 14 amino acids. CDR3 loop: CASSLSGGANEQFF. CDR3 DNA: TGTGCCAGTAGTCTAAGCGGGGGGGCGAATGAGCAGTTCTTC.

A note on this clone: The DNA is left out, because the CDR3 cannot be placed on it with certainty; the CDR3 is given as TCRdb lists it. This CDR3 reads CASSTSGYNEKLFF. The chain has TRBV6-1 and TRBJ1-4. A total of 14 residues make up the CDR3, ends included. Germline V gene sequence: CDR1 MNHNS, CDR2 SASEGT.

Of note for this clone: This CDR3 is missing its conserved last phenylalanine or tryptophan, likely due to a read error. This chain uses TRBV10-3 with TRBJ2-7; weak D call: TRBD1 (6 bases). Germline CDR1 and CDR2: ENHRY and SYGVKD. V gave up 4 bases and J gave up 2 bases, with 6 bases separating them. The length of the CDR3 is 12 residues. For the CDR3, the DNA is TGTGCCATCAGTGGGACAGCCTACGAGCAGTACCTC. It translates to CAISGTAYEQYL.

The chain is built from TRBV4-2 and TRBJ2-5, with 8 nucleotides matching TRBD1. The germline gives CDR1 LGHNA, CDR2 YNFKEQ. With 1 base clipped from V and 4 bases from J, the junction kept 14 bases outside the gene matches. The CDR3 sequence is 18 residues long. CDR3 bases: TGTGCCAGCAGCCAAGCGCTTCCAGGGGGCGGCCCAGGAGAGACCCAGTACTTC. Protein product: CASSQALPGGGPGETQYF.

J is TRBJ2-1 and V is TRBV29-1; no clear D gene. CDR3 length: 14 amino acids. Trimming stripped 3 bases from V and 1 base from J, with 10 bases between. CDR1 SQVTM and CDR2 ANQGSEA come from the germline V gene. The CDR3 loop reads CSVDHLGSYNEQFF. The CDR3 region has the DNA TGCAGCGTTGACCACCTAGGGTCCTACAATGAGCAGTTCTTC.

There are many counts of this clone. Additional DNA sequences in this sample encode the identical CDR3. The chain recombines TRBV7-9 with TRBJ2-7, with D unresolved. This CDR3 region has 13 residues. Germline V gene lookup returns CDR1 SEHNR and CDR2 FQNEAQ (reference sequence). The V and J ends lost 1 base and 1 base respectively, with 5 bases between them. The CDR3 here is CASSLGLSYEQYF. CDR3 bases: TGTGCCAGCAGCTTAGGACTTTCCTACGAGCAGTACTTC.

The chain combines TRBV14 with TRBJ1-3; tentative D call: TRBD1 (6 bases). The V end was cut by 4 bases, the J end by 0 bases, with 16 bases between. CDR1 is SGHDN and CDR2 is FVKESK in the germline V gene. This CDR3 contains 17 residues. The CDR3 region has the DNA TGTGCCAGCAGCCCTTTCGACAGGACAGACTCTGGAAACACCATATATTTT. Translation: CASSPFDRTDSGNTIYF.

V and J are TRBV27 and TRBJ2-7, with 9 bases matching TRBD1. The CDR3 length is 15 residues. Losses at the gene ends were 6 bases for V and 7 bases for J; bases not matched to a gene: 13. The V gene's germline CDR1 is MNHEY and CDR2 SMNVEV (reference sequence). The CDR3 DNA reads TGTGCCAGCAGCTTTTGGGGGACAGGGAACTGGGAGCAGTACTTC. Translation gives CASSFWGTGNWEQYF.